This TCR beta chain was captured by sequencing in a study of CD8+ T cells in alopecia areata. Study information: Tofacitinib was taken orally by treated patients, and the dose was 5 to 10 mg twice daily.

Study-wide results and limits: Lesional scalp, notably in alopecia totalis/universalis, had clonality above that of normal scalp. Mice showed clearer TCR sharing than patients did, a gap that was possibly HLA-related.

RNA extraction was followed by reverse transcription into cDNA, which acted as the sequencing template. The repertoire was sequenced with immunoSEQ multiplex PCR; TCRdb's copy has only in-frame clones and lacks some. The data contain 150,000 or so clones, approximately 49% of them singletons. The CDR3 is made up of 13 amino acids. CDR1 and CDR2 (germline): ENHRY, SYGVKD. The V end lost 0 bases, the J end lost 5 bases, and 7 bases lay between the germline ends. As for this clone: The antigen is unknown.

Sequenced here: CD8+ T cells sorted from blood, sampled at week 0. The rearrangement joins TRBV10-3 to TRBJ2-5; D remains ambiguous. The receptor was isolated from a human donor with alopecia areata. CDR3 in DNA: TGTGCCATCAGTGAGTCCTCCTGGGAGACCCAGTACTTC. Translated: CAISESSWETQYF.